Below are 28 T cell receptor beta chains sequenced from a single sample in a study of response to subunit inactivated influenza vaccine. TCRdb itself ran the RT-PCR reads through MiXCR, one entry per CDR3 protein. The table lists 450,000 to 700,000 distinct CDR3 sequences, 12% to 15% of them singletons. This specimen consisted of PBMCs from blood, obtained 11 to 12 days after vaccination. The source of these receptors is a man aged 50-59 years who received an inactivated influenza vaccine.

The chain carries TRBV28 and TRBJ2-1; 7 bases are a match to TRBD2. CDR1 and CDR2 (germline): MDHEN, SYDVKM. CDR3 size: 18 residues. Unmatched junction bases numbered 12, after V lost 4 bases and J lost 0 bases. CDR3 sequence reads: CASSSHSFGGSSYNEQFF. CDR3 nucleotide sequence: TGTGCCAGCAGTTCCCATTCGTTTGGCGGGAGCTCCTACAATGAGCAGTTCTTC.

This clonotype was observed a few times. The chain couples TRBV11-2 to TRBJ2-7; TRBD2 matches 11 bases. The CDR3 extends over 15 amino acids. Germline V gives CDR1 SGHAT, CDR2 FQNNGV. With 8 bases clipped from V and 3 bases from J, the junction kept 9 bases outside the gene matches. The CDR3 DNA reads TGTGCCAGCGAGATAGCGGGAGGGATCAACTACGAGCAGTACTTC. Protein product: CASEIAGGINYEQYF.

This clonotype was observed a few times. The gene calls are TRBV12-3 or TRBV12-4 and TRBJ2-2; perhaps TRBD1 as D (5 bases). This CDR3 contains 12 residues. Trimming took 8 bases from V and 4 from J, leaving 8 bases between them. CDR3 in DNA: TGTGCCAGCGGCAGGGCCACCGGGGAGCTGTTTTTT. Protein: CASGRATGELFF.

The chain recombines TRBV5-1 with TRBJ1-2, with TRBD1 identical over 11 bases. The CDR3 has 15 amino acids. The V segment lost 3 bases and the J segment 3 bases; nucleotides outside the gene matches: 4. The germline V gene encodes CDR1 SGHRS and CDR2 YFSETQ. The CDR3 spells CASSSWTGGDYGYTF. CDR3 nucleotide sequence: TGCGCCAGCAGCTCCTGGACAGGGGGCGACTATGGCTACACCTTC.

Only a few counts were recorded for this clonotype. The J gene is TRBJ2-3, the V gene TRBV14; D is unresolved. The CDR3 is 16 residues long. The germline V gene has CDR1 SGHDN and CDR2 FVKESK. Trimming took 0 bases from V and 6 from J, leaving 16 bases between them. CDR3 nucleotides: TGTGCCAGCAGCCAAGATATGGTCTACCCTAGGGATACGCAGTATTTT. Protein: CASSQDMVYPRDTQYF. The full variable domain, with the rest looked up from reference TRBV14 and TRBJ2-3, is EAGVTQFPSHSVIEKGQTVTLRCDPISGHDNLYWYRRVMGKEIKFLLHFVKESKQDESGMPNNRFLAERTGGTYSTLKVQPAELEDSGVYFCASSQDMVYPRDTQYFGPGTRLTVL.

About this clonotype: One end of the junction fails to match germline, which may point to a read error. The V gene is TRBV12-3 or TRBV12-4, the J gene TRBJ2-5; possible D gene TRBD1, 6 bases. The CDR3 covers 13 residues. The CDR3 here is CAGSLRGGETQYF. In DNA, the CDR3 is TGTGCCGGCAGCCTCAGGGGTGGGGAGACCCAGTACTTC.

The genes are TRBV29-1 and TRBJ2-5; 13 bases are shared with TRBD2. Germline values: CDR1 SQVTM, CDR2 ANQGSEA. The CDR3 consists of 16 residues. J lost 4 bases, V lost 5 bases, and 10 bases had no gene match. The CDR3 DNA is TGCAGCGTTCCACTTACTAGCGGGAGGGCCGGAGAGACCCAGTACTTC. Residues: CSVPLTSGRAGETQYF.

V gene TRBV5-6 combines with J gene TRBJ2-5; no clear D. The CDR3 is 13 amino acids. From germline, CDR1 is SGHDT and CDR2 YYEEEE. V dropped 0 bases and J dropped 4 bases, with 7 bases sitting between them. The DNA of the CDR3 is TGTGCCAGCAGCTTGGCTGGGCCAGAGACCCAGTACTTC. It specifies CASSLAGPETQYF.

The rearrangement joins TRBV19 to TRBJ2-7, with D possibly matching TRBD1 (5 bases). CDR3 length: 14 residues. Germline loops: CDR1 LNHDA, CDR2 SQIVND (reference sequence). The ends were cut back, 2 bases at V and 2 bases at J, with 10 bases in the middle. CDR3 nucleotides: TGTGCCAGTAGTATATCCCCCAGGGCCTACGAGCAGTACTTC. It encodes CASSISPRAYEQYF.

The chain has TRBV18 and TRBJ2-4; tentative D call: TRBD1 (6 bases). The CDR3 covers 14 residues. Per the germline V gene, CDR1 is KGHSH and CDR2 is LQKENI. The V and J ends lost 3 bases and 5 bases respectively, with 11 bases between them. The DNA of the CDR3 is TGTGCCAGCTCACCTGCCGGGACACAAAACATTCAGTACTTC. This gives the protein CASSPAGTQNIQYF.

This clonotype appeared a few times. The V gene is TRBV5-6, the J gene TRBJ2-1, with 12 bases lining up with TRBD2. The CDR3 length is 16 residues. Germline V gene sequence: CDR1 SGHDT, CDR2 YYEEEE. The V and J ends lost 4 bases and 7 bases, in that order; junction bases with no gene match: 9. The CDR3 loop is CASSPDLTSGSNEQFF. CDR3 DNA sequence: TGTGCCAGCAGCCCGGACTTGACTAGCGGGAGTAATGAGCAGTTCTTC.

The chain joins TRBV28 to TRBJ2-3; TRBD2 agrees at 7 bases. Germline V gene lookup returns CDR1 MDHEN and CDR2 SYDVKM. The CDR3 is 14 amino acids. V was clipped by 2 bases and J by 4 bases; unmatched bases: 3. For the CDR3, the DNA is TGTGCCAGCAGTTTAATTACTAGCGCAGATACGCAGTATTTT. This encodes CASSLITSADTQYF.

The CDR3 DNA sequence: TGCGCCAGCAGCTACCATACGGACTACGAGCAGTACTTC. Its translation: CASSYHTDYEQYF. The rearrangement links TRBV5-1 to TRBJ2-7; D ambiguous. The CDR3 has 13 amino acids. The ends were cut back, 3 bases at V and 3 bases at J, with 10 bases in the middle. Germline lookup yields CDR1 SGHRS and CDR2 YFSETQ.

The V call is TRBV7-9, the J call TRBJ1-5; D unclear. The ends were cut back, 1 base at V and 9 bases at J, with 4 bases in the middle. CDR3 length: 11 residues. The germline V gene has CDR1 SEHNR and CDR2 FQNEAQ (reference sequence). The CDR3 region has the DNA TGTGCCAGCAGCTTAGACGGGCCCCAGCATTTT. Translating gives CASSLDGPQHF.

V usage is TRBV20-1 and J usage is TRBJ2-3; D gene ambiguous. The CDR3 totals 14 residues. Trimming pared 4 bases from V and 0 bases from J, leaving 11 bases between. Germline V gene sequence: CDR1 DFQATT, CDR2 SNEGSKA (reference sequence). The CDR3 region has the DNA TGCAGTGCTACATCCTTGGACAGCACAGATACGCAGTATTTT. Translating gives CSATSLDSTDTQYF.

This clonotype has just a few counts. The rearrangement joins TRBV12-3 or TRBV12-4 to TRBJ2-2; 8 positions match TRBD1. Unmatched junction bases numbered 9, after V lost 6 bases and J lost 6 bases. CDR3 length: 15 residues. This CDR3 is CASSGQGAFAGELFF. The DNA of the CDR3 is TGTGCCAGCAGCGGACAGGGTGCATTTGCCGGGGAGCTGTTTTTT.

This clonotype was observed a few times. The V gene is TRBV12-3 or TRBV12-4, the J gene TRBJ2-5; D is unresolved. This CDR3 contains 14 residues. V gave up 5 bases and J gave up 5 bases, with 15 bases separating them. The DNA of the CDR3 is TGTGCCAGCAGTACCTCCACATTCTTTGAGACCCAGTACTTC. Encoded protein: CASSTSTFFETQYF.

The CDR3 nucleotides read TGCAGCGGCTCCCGACAGCGAGGCTCCTACAATGAGCAGTTCTTC. Encoded protein: CSGSRQRGSYNEQFF. The chain joins TRBV29-1 to TRBJ2-1; TRBD1 might be the D (5 bases). The V end lost 7 bases, the J end lost 0 bases, and 16 bases lay between the germline ends. Germline values: CDR1 SQVTM, CDR2 ANQGSEA. This CDR3 spans 15 amino acids.

The V gene is TRBV6-1, the J gene TRBJ1-5; no definite D call. With 6 bases removed from V and 11 bases from J, the gap between germline ends came to 17 bases. From germline, CDR1 is MNHNS and CDR2 SASEGT. CDR3 length: 13 residues. The CDR3 sequence is CASRSIGEEAQHF. CDR3 coding DNA: TGTGCCAGCAGGTCCATTGGGGAGGAGGCCCAGCATTTT.

V is TRBV3-1 and J is TRBJ2-3; 10 positions match TRBD2. This CDR3 comprises 15 residues. Looked up from germline, CDR1 is LGHDT and CDR2 is YNNKEL (reference sequence). V lost 3 bases, J lost 1 base, and 1 base stayed unmatched. CDR3: CASSHGTSGTDTQYF. CDR3 bases: TGTGCCAGCAGCCATGGGACTAGCGGCACAGATACGCAGTATTTT.

This clonotype has a count of ten or more. The DNA of the CDR3 is TGTGCCAGCAGTTTCCGGCGGAGCTCCTACAATGAGCAGTTCTTC. It encodes CASSFRRSSYNEQFF. This chain joins TRBV12-3 or TRBV12-4 and TRBJ2-1; the D is unclear. The CDR3 sequence is 15 residues long. V was clipped by 3 bases and J by 0 bases, with 9 bases between them.

V is TRBV7-9 and J is TRBJ1-1; D not resolved. CDR1 and CDR2 from the germline V gene are SEHNR and FQNEAQ (reference sequence). The germline V and J ends were trimmed by 1 base and 4 bases, with 10 bases remaining between them. This CDR3 region has 14 residues. The CDR3 protein is CASSLDGLVTEAFF. DNA of the CDR3: TGTGCCAGCAGCTTAGACGGCCTTGTCACTGAAGCTTTCTTT.

This chain connects TRBV5-6 to TRBJ2-7; 10 bases line up with TRBD1. This CDR3 region has 12 residues. Unmatched junction bases numbered 3, after V lost 4 bases and J lost 8 bases. In germline, CDR1 is SGHDT, CDR2 YYEEEE. The DNA of the CDR3 is TGTGCCAGCAGCGCGGACAGGGGGAAGCAGTACTTC. Its translation is CASSADRGKQYF.

In its sample, this clonotype was seen a few times. The chain uses TRBV5-1 and TRBJ1-1; D remains unclear. The V gene lost 2 bases and the J gene lost 3 bases, with 8 bases spanning the gap. Germline CDR1 is SGHRS and CDR2 is YFSETQ. This CDR3 region has 13 residues. CDR3 sequence: CASSFALDTEAFF. The CDR3 DNA is TGCGCCAGCAGCTTTGCCTTGGACACTGAAGCTTTCTTT.

CDR3 DNA: TGCAGTGCTAGAGATCTCTTGGGCGGGAGCTACGAGCAGTACTTC. It specifies CSARDLLGGSYEQYF. This rearrangement joins TRBV20-1 to TRBJ2-7; 7 bases match TRBD2. Trimming at V came to 0 bases and at J to 3 bases, leaving 8 bases not matched to a gene. Germline V CDR1 and CDR2: DFQATT, SNEGSKA (reference sequence). The CDR3 extends over 15 amino acids.

V and J are TRBV6-5 and TRBJ2-7, with TRBD1 matching 8 bases. The germline gives CDR1 MNHEY, CDR2 SVGAGI. V lost 0 bases to trimming and J lost 4 bases; unmatched junction nucleotides: 5. This CDR3 has 15 residues. Here the CDR3 DNA reads TGTGCCAGCAGTTACTCGGGGACAGGAGGGTACGAGCAGTACTTC. Protein: CASSYSGTGGYEQYF.

The rearrangement links TRBV25-1 to TRBJ2-5; D is perhaps TRBD2 (7 bases). Trimming removed 7 bases from V and 5 bases from J, with 14 bases in between. Germline loops: CDR1 MGHDK, CDR2 SYGVNS. The CDR3 length is 13 residues. The CDR3: CASTSGGGETQYF. The CDR3 DNA sequence: TGTGCCAGCACTTCGGGGGGCGGGGAGACCCAGTACTTC.

Ten or more counts support this clonotype. J is TRBJ2-7 and V is TRBV20-1; D is undetermined. The germline CDR1 and CDR2 sequences are DFQATT and SNEGSKA (reference sequence). Trimming stripped 6 bases from V and 4 bases from J, with 13 bases between. CDR3 length: 12 amino acids. The CDR3 DNA follows: TGCAGTGCAGTTGACCCAAAGTACGAGCAGTACTTC. Translating it yields CSAVDPKYEQYF.